Below, 21 T cell receptor beta chains from the same sample are listed, as sequenced in a study of CD8 T cells in Susac syndrome. After extraction with the RNeasy kit, about 0.45 to 1 ug of the RNA was reverse transcribed using random hexamers. TCRdb redid the calling of the immunoSEQ multiplex PCR reads with MiXCR, one entry per CDR3 protein. The table includes 200,000 or so distinct CDR3 sequences, 80% to 95% detected once. The sample was CD8+ T cells from PBMCs. Receptor source: a human donor with multiple sclerosis.

This chain connects TRBV29-1 to TRBJ1-1; 7 bases align to TRBD1. CDR1 SQVTM and CDR2 ANQGSEA come from the germline V gene. Germline trimming cut 6 bases from V and 6 bases from J; bases unmatched to any gene: 4. There are 11 residues in the CDR3. The CDR3 loop reads CSVPQGAEAFF. CDR3 bases: TGCAGCGTCCCGCAGGGGGCTGAAGCTTTCTTT.

The chain links TRBV11-2 to TRBJ2-5, with 7 bases fitting TRBD2. The V gene's germline CDR1 is SGHAT and CDR2 FQNNGV. V lost 1 base, J lost 5 bases, and 4 bases stayed unmatched. There are 14 residues in the CDR3. Here the CDR3 DNA reads TGTGCCAGCAGCTTAGTGGGGGGGTGGGAGACCCAGTACTTC. Its translation is CASSLVGGWETQYF.

This chain uses TRBV4-1 with TRBJ2-5; no clear D gene. The length of the CDR3 is 18 residues. V was clipped by 0 bases and J by 1 base, with 18 bases between them. The germline V gene encodes CDR1 MGHRA and CDR2 YSYEKL. In DNA form, the CDR3 reads TGCGCCAGCAGCCAAGATCGCGGACGGGTGAATTCCCAAGAGACCCAGTACTTC. Residues: CASSQDRGRVNSQETQYF.

The J gene is TRBJ2-1, the V gene TRBV7-9; either TRBD1 or TRBD2 may fit D (5 bases each). Germline CDR1 and CDR2: SEHNR and FQNEAQ (reference sequence). This CDR3 region has 18 residues. The V gene lost 5 bases and the J gene lost 3 bases, with 23 bases spanning the gap. The CDR3 DNA is TGTGCCAGCAGCCCTGCCGAGGGGAGCCGCCCTCGCTACAATGAGCAGTTCTTC. Encoded protein: CASSPAEGSRPRYNEQFF.

This clonotype was detected once. The chain recombines TRBV7-6 with TRBJ2-2; D gene uncertain. The V end lost 0 bases, the J end lost 3 bases, and 8 bases lay between the germline ends. In germline, CDR1 is SGHVS, CDR2 FNYEAQ. This CDR3 has 15 amino acids. CDR3 DNA: TGTGCCAGCAGCTTAGCCTCACAGTACACCGGGGAGCTGTTTTTT. It encodes CASSLASQYTGELFF.

This clonotype was seen only once. The chain uses TRBV11-2 and TRBJ1-1; D not certain. V lost 0 bases to trimming and J lost 6 bases, with 8 bases between them. The CDR3 runs 13 residues. Germline-derived CDR1 and CDR2 are SGHAT and FQNNGV. CDR3 residues: CASSLDYGPEAFF. The CDR3 DNA reads TGTGCCAGCAGCTTAGATTACGGCCCTGAAGCTTTCTTT.

The CDR3 DNA reads as TGTGCCAGCAGCCAGGGGCATAATCAGCCCCAGCATTTT. Its translation is CASSQGHNQPQHF. The V call is TRBV9, the J call TRBJ1-5; TRBD1 is a possible D gene (6 bases). The V gene's germline CDR1 is SGDLS and CDR2 YYNGEE. V gave up 4 bases and J gave up 4 bases, with 9 bases separating them. The CDR3 is 13 amino acids.

V gene TRBV29-1 combines with J gene TRBJ1-1, with a possible D match to TRBD1 (5 bases). The CDR3 runs to 13 residues. In germline, CDR1 is SQVTM, CDR2 ANQGSEA. Trimming left V 5 bases short and J 4 bases short, with 14 bases between. The CDR3 region is CSVPLTGGTEAFF. The CDR3 region has the DNA TGCAGCGTTCCACTCACGGGGGGCACTGAAGCTTTCTTT.

The J gene is TRBJ2-7, the V gene TRBV7-9; tentatively, D is TRBD2 (5 bases). Germline V gives CDR1 SEHNR, CDR2 FQNEAQ (reference sequence). With 0 bases removed from V and 0 bases from J, the gap between germline ends came to 12 bases. This CDR3 spans 16 amino acids. The CDR3 DNA reads TGTGCCAGCAGCTTAGCGTTCGGGGTTACCTCCTACGAGCAGTACTTC. It encodes CASSLAFGVTSYEQYF.

V is TRBV7-9 and J is TRBJ2-4, with 10 bases fitting TRBD2. CDR3 length: 14 amino acids. With V trimmed by 4 bases and J by 7 bases, 4 bases remained unmatched. The germline gives CDR1 SEHNR, CDR2 FQNEAQ (reference sequence). The chain's CDR3 is CASSSAGLANIQYF. The CDR3 DNA reads TGTGCCAGCAGCTCAGCGGGACTAGCGAACATTCAGTACTTC. Drawing the rest from reference TRBV7-9 and TRBJ2-4, the complete variable domain is DTGVSQNPRHKITKRGQNVTFRCDPISEHNRLYWYRQTLGQGPEFLTYFQNEAQLEKSRLLSDRFSAERPKGSFSTLEIQRTEQGDSAMYLCASSSAGLANIQYFGAGTRLSVL.

This chain links TRBV7-6 with TRBJ2-7, with D perhaps TRBD1 or TRBD2 (6 bases each). The CDR3 has 13 residues. Germline CDR1 SGHVS, CDR2 FNYEAQ. Trimming pared 4 bases from V and 6 bases from J, leaving 13 bases between. This CDR3 reads CASSSGGGGEQYF. Here the CDR3 DNA reads TGTGCCAGCAGCTCCGGTGGAGGGGGCGAGCAGTACTTC.

The chain carries TRBV6-4 and TRBJ1-5; no firm D call. The V and J ends lost 11 bases and 4 bases respectively, with 12 bases between them. Germline CDR1 and CDR2: MRHNA and SNTAGT. The CDR3 runs 12 residues. CDR3 sequence (DNA): TGTGCCGGCCCTCAGACGAATCAGCCCCAGCATTTT. This sequence encodes CAGPQTNQPQHF.

This chain uses TRBV9 with TRBJ2-5; D is unclear. The CDR3 runs 15 residues. The V and J ends lost 2 bases and 0 bases respectively, with 11 bases between them. Germline CDR1 is SGDLS and CDR2 is YYNGEE. CDR3 loop: CASSVTGGDQETQYF. The CDR3 DNA is TGTGCCAGCAGCGTTACGGGTGGGGACCAAGAGACCCAGTACTTC.

The V gene is TRBV27, the J gene TRBJ1-4; D perhaps matches TRBD1 (5 bases). This CDR3 has 14 residues. Germline V gene sequence: CDR1 MNHEY, CDR2 SMNVEV (reference sequence). The V end was cut by 3 bases, the J end by 11 bases, with 16 bases between. CDR3 nucleotide sequence: TGTGCCAGCAGTTTCGGGTACCCGGGGGAGAAACTGTTTTTT. Translation: CASSFGYPGEKLFF.

V is TRBV9 and J is TRBJ1-1; a possible D gene is TRBD1 (6 bases). The V gene lost 2 bases and the J gene lost 3 bases, with 8 bases spanning the gap. Germline V gives CDR1 SGDLS, CDR2 YYNGEE. The CDR3 covers 13 residues. The CDR3 loop reads CASSVAGDTEAFF. Written as DNA, the CDR3 is TGTGCCAGCAGCGTCGCAGGGGACACTGAAGCTTTCTTT. The full variable domain, in which reference TRBV9 and TRBJ1-1 provide the parts outside the CDR3, is DSGVTQTPKHLITATGQRVTLRCSPRSGDLSVYWYQQSLDQGLQFLIQYYNGEERAKGNILERFSAQQFPDLHSELNLSSLELGDSALYFCASSVAGDTEAFFGQGTRLTVV.

The rearrangement links TRBV7-9 to TRBJ2-7; 9 positions match TRBD2. Trimming at V came to 0 bases and at J to 7 bases, leaving 7 bases not matched to a gene. Germline values: CDR1 SEHNR, CDR2 FQNEAQ (reference sequence). The CDR3 has 15 amino acids. CDR3 in DNA: TGTGCCAGCAGCTTAGCGAGTCTGACTAGCGGTGAGCAGTACTTC. It is translated as CASSLASLTSGEQYF.

Here the CDR3 DNA reads TGCAGTGCTAGTACAGGGGAGGCGACTGAAGCTTTCTTT. Translating gives CSASTGEATEAFF. The J gene is TRBJ1-1, the V gene TRBV20-1, with 7 positions matching TRBD1. The CDR3 totals 13 residues. Trimming at V came to 3 bases and at J to 5 bases, leaving 6 bases not matched to a gene. Germline CDR1 and CDR2: DFQATT and SNEGSKA (reference sequence).

This chain joins TRBV4-1 and TRBJ1-1, with unresolved D. Trimming left V 10 bases short and J 1 base short, with 16 bases between. The germline gives CDR1 MGHRA, CDR2 YSYEKL. The length of the CDR3 is 14 residues. CDR3 amino acids: CATRQEAQNTEAFF. The CDR3 DNA follows: TGCGCCACCCGCCAAGAGGCTCAGAACACTGAAGCTTTCTTT.

V usage is TRBV30 and J usage is TRBJ2-3, with 7 nucleotides matching TRBD2. CDR1 GTSNPN and CDR2 SVGIG come from the germline V gene (reference sequence). CDR3 length: 13 residues. Unmatched junction bases numbered 3, after V lost 2 bases and J lost 4 bases. The CDR3 DNA reads TGTGCCTGGAGTTGGGGAGGGGCAGATACGCAGTATTTT. Amino acid sequence: CAWSWGGADTQYF.

CDR3 amino acids: CASSQDLVSLSYNEQFF. The CDR3 DNA follows: TGCGCCAGCAGCCAAGATCTCGTGTCCCTATCCTACAATGAGCAGTTCTTC. The chain employs TRBV4-1 and TRBJ2-1; D gene ambiguous. CDR1 and CDR2 from the germline V gene are MGHRA and YSYEKL. CDR3 length equals 17 residues. Trimming shortened V by 0 bases and J by 1 base, and 13 bases separated the two germline ends.

The gene calls are TRBV7-2 and TRBJ1-1; TRBD1 might be the D (5 bases). This CDR3 has 14 amino acids. Per germline, CDR1 SGHTA and CDR2 FQGNSA. V lost 3 bases to trimming and J lost 0 bases, with 8 bases between them. CDR3 nucleotides: TGTGCCAGCAGCTTGGAGGGGATGAACACTGAAGCTTTCTTT. As protein: CASSLEGMNTEAFF.